This entry lists 26 T cell receptor beta chains sequenced from one sample in a study of blood T cell repertoires in COVID-19. TCRdb keeps only in-frame clones here, not all; method: immunoSEQ multiplex PCR. The sample holds more than 300,000 clones; 92% are singletons and the top ten take 15% to 20%. Source material: PBMCs or T cells enriched from blood (not recorded which). Receptors were obtained from a woman aged 25 to 39 who had recovered from COVID-19.

The chain uses TRBV6-5 and TRBJ2-7; 8 positions agree with TRBD2. Germline values: CDR1 MNHEY, CDR2 SVGAGI. The CDR3 is 16 amino acids. J gave up 3 bases and V 0 bases, and 7 bases lay outside the gene matches. The CDR3 DNA reads as TGTGCCAGCAGTTACTCGCGGGGGGCCTCGGGCTACGAGCAGTACTTC. Amino acid sequence: CASSYSRGASGYEQYF.

The chain has TRBV11-3 and TRBJ1-6, with D possibly TRBD1 on 6 matching bases. This CDR3 region has 13 residues. Germline V gene data show CDR1 as SGHNT and CDR2 as YENEEA. V dropped 4 bases and J dropped 7 bases, with 8 bases sitting between them. The CDR3 DNA reads as TGTGCCAGCAGCTGGGACACAAATTCACCCCTCCACTTT. As protein: CASSWDTNSPLHF.

The V gene is TRBV12-1, the J gene TRBJ2-2; the DNA was not used to check the table's D call, TRBD2. TRBV12-1 is a recognized pseudogene. This CDR3 region has 19 residues. The CDR3 is CASSFAETSGSKGTGELFF. CDR3 DNA sequence: TGTGCCAGCAGCTTTGCTGAGACTAGCGGGAGCAAAGGGACCGGGGAGCTGTTTTTT.

This clone was recorded only once. The chain combines TRBV4-3 with TRBJ2-1; unclear D gene. Trimming stripped 0 bases from V and 5 bases from J, with 11 bases between. The CDR3 is 15 amino acids. Germline V gives CDR1 LGHNA, CDR2 YSLEER. This CDR3 reads CASSQDRSVDNEQFF. CDR3 DNA sequence: TGCGCCAGCAGCCAAGATCGGTCGGTGGACAATGAGCAGTTCTTC.

The genes are TRBV19 and TRBJ1-3; TRBD1 is a possible D gene (6 bases). The CDR3 runs 16 residues. V shed 6 bases and J shed 2 bases, with 17 bases lying between them. CDR1 and CDR2 from the germline V gene are LNHDA and SQIVND (reference sequence). CDR3 DNA sequence: TGTGCCAGTAGGGTCTCGACAGGCGATACTGGAAACACCATATATTTT. Translated: CASRVSTGDTGNTIYF.

V gene TRBV6-2 or TRBV6-3 combines with J gene TRBJ2-1; a possible D gene is TRBD2 (5 bases). The germline V gene encodes CDR1 MNHEY and CDR2 SVGEGT. CDR3 length equals 16 residues. V lost 2 bases, J lost 0 bases, and 11 bases lay in between. The CDR3 here is CASSYGRGSSYNEQFF. In DNA form, the CDR3 reads TGTGCCAGCAGTTACGGTCGAGGGAGCTCCTACAATGAGCAGTTCTTC.

The chain uses TRBV12-2 and TRBJ2-5; the D call in the table, TRBD2, was not verified against the DNA. TRBV12-2 is given as a pseudogene. The CDR3 extends over 22 amino acids. The CDR3 here is CASRQRMVSGTSGRALQETQYF. CDR3 sequence (DNA): TGTGCAAGTCGCCAACGAATGGTCTCTGGGACTAGCGGGAGGGCCCTACAAGAGACCCAGTACTTC.

The gene calls are TRBV7-8 and TRBJ1-6; D is perhaps TRBD1 (5 bases). This CDR3 comprises 16 residues. CDR1 and CDR2 from the germline V gene are SGHVS and FQNEAQ. V was cut by 7 bases and J by 2 bases, with 15 bases left in between. CDR3 region: CASTPGRGAYNSPLHF. The CDR3 region has the DNA TGTGCCAGCACCCCCGGGAGGGGAGCCTATAATTCACCCCTCCACTTT.

The chain has TRBV14 and TRBJ2-3, with a possible D match to TRBD1 (6 bases). Germline CDR1 SGHDN, CDR2 FVKESK. The ends were cut back, 7 bases at V and 3 bases at J, with 11 bases in the middle. The CDR3 is 13 residues long. The CDR3 DNA reads as TGTGCCAGCACCCTACAGGGTACAGATACGCAGTATTTT. It yields the protein CASTLQGTDTQYF.

The chain uses TRBV11-2 and TRBJ2-1, with 9 positions matching TRBD2. Germline V gene sequence: CDR1 SGHAT, CDR2 FQNNGV. This CDR3 is built from 15 residues. Unmatched junction bases numbered 8, after V lost 5 bases and J lost 6 bases. The DNA for the CDR3 is TGTGCCAGCAGCCCTAGGGGGACTAGCTTCAATGAGCAGTTCTTC. It is translated as CASSPRGTSFNEQFF.

The chain carries TRBV18 and TRBJ2-7, with D perhaps matching TRBD1 (6 bases). The length of the CDR3 is 15 residues. Trimming shortened V by 1 base and J by 4 bases, and 14 bases separated the two germline ends. From germline, CDR1 is KGHSH and CDR2 LQKENI. The DNA for the CDR3 is TGTGCCAGCTCACCACTGGGGGCGACTGTATACGAGCAGTACTTC. It codes for CASSPLGATVYEQYF.

The chain uses TRBV7-2 and TRBJ2-7; TRBD2 aligns across 11 bases. The CDR3 consists of 15 residues. With V trimmed by 5 bases and J by 4 bases, 7 bases remained unmatched. Germline lookup yields CDR1 SGHTA and CDR2 FQGNSA. DNA of the CDR3: TGTGCCAGCAGCACTCCGGGACTAGCGGCTTACGAGCAGTACTTC. This translates into CASSTPGLAAYEQYF.

The chain employs TRBV7-2 and TRBJ1-2; TRBD1 aligns across 10 bases. The CDR3 extends over 14 amino acids. Germline trimming cut 5 bases from V and 7 bases from J; bases unmatched to any gene: 7. In germline, CDR1 is SGHTA, CDR2 FQGNSA. The CDR3 DNA reads as TGTGCCAGCAGCACGCCGGGACAGGGGTTTGGCTACACCTTC. Translated, it gives CASSTPGQGFGYTF.

V usage is TRBV7-2 and J usage is TRBJ2-7; 13 nucleotides line up with TRBD2. Germline V gives CDR1 SGHTA, CDR2 FQGNSA. The CDR3 has 15 residues. The V gene end was trimmed by 6 bases and the J gene end by 3 bases; junction bases not matched to a gene: 5. The CDR3 spells CASRPGLAGVYEQYF. For the CDR3, the DNA is TGTGCCAGCAGACCTGGACTAGCGGGAGTCTACGAGCAGTACTTC.

This clone was counted once. CDR3 region: CASTQTGFHTEAFF. The CDR3, as DNA: TGTGCCAGCACCCAGACAGGATTTCACACTGAAGCTTTCTTT. This chain uses TRBV3-1 (or the pseudogene TRBV3-2) with TRBJ1-1; possible D gene TRBD1, 6 bases. The germline V gene encodes CDR1 LGHDT and CDR2 YNNKEL (reference sequence). V was shortened by 7 bases and J by 3 bases, with 15 bases between the two germline ends. The CDR3 contains 14 residues.

V and J are TRBV11-1 and TRBJ2-3; 9 bases are a match to TRBD2. Germline V CDR1 and CDR2: SGHAT, FQDESV (reference sequence). CDR3 size: 16 residues. The V gene end was trimmed by 3 bases and the J gene end by 2 bases; junction bases not matched to a gene: 6. The CDR3 loop is CASSFPAGGFTDTQYF. Here the CDR3 DNA reads TGTGCCAGCAGCTTCCCCGCGGGAGGGTTCACAGATACGCAGTATTTT.

This clone was detected only a few times. The chain employs TRBV5-1 and TRBJ2-7, with 9 bases that match TRBD1. Germline V gene sequence: CDR1 SGHRS, CDR2 YFSETQ. CDR3 length: 17 amino acids. V shed 3 bases, J shed 2 bases, and the junction held 12 bases outside the gene matches. CDR3 DNA: TGCGCCAGCAGCTATTTTGCCACCCGGGACAGGGCCTACGAGCAGTACTTC. Amino acids: CASSYFATRDRAYEQYF.

CDR3: CASSFTGGSSTDTQYF. CDR3 DNA sequence: TGTGCCAGCAGTTTCACAGGGGGCAGCTCGACAGATACGCAGTATTTT. The chain recombines TRBV28 with TRBJ2-3; 9 nucleotides line up with TRBD1. CDR3 length: 16 residues. Germline V lookup: CDR1 MDHEN, CDR2 SYDVKM. J was trimmed by 3 bases and V by 3 bases; bases with no gene match: 7.

This clone occurred once. V gene TRBV3-1 (or the pseudogene TRBV3-2) combines with J gene TRBJ1-4; 9 bases match TRBD1. The CDR3 is made up of 15 amino acids. The V gene's germline CDR1 is LGHDT and CDR2 YNNKEL (reference sequence). J was trimmed by 7 bases and V by 1 base; bases with no gene match: 4. The CDR3 sequence is CASSQGDRVGEKLFF. The CDR3 DNA follows: TGTGCCAGCAGCCAAGGGGACAGGGTGGGTGAAAAACTGTTTTTT.

This sequence joins TRBV21-1 and TRBJ1-1; TRBD1 is taken as the D call from the table, unchecked against the DNA. TRBV21-1 is assigned pseudogene status. The CDR3 extends over 14 amino acids. In DNA, the CDR3 is TGTGCCAGCACCTTTAGGAAAGGGGTCACTGAAGCTTTCTTT. Encoded protein: CASTFRKGVTEAFF.

This chain joins TRBV5-1 and TRBJ2-1; tentative D call: TRBD1 (6 bases). V lost 5 bases, J lost 5 bases, and 17 bases lay in between. The CDR3 extends over 15 amino acids. CDR1 is SGHRS and CDR2 is YFSETQ in the germline V gene. CDR3: CASRASGTIHNEQFF. CDR3 nucleotides: TGCGCCAGCAGGGCTTCCGGGACAATCCACAATGAGCAGTTCTTC. Full variable domain (outside the CDR3, taken from reference TRBV5-1 and TRBJ2-1): KAGVTQTPRYLIKTRGQQVTLSCSPISGHRSVSWYQQTPGQGLQFLFEYFSETQRNKGNFPGRFSGRQFSNSRSEMNVSTLELGDSALYLCASRASGTIHNEQFFGPGTRLTVL.

The rearrangement uses TRBV4-2 and TRBJ1-5; D remains ambiguous. Trimming removed 0 bases from V and 7 bases from J, with 13 bases in between. In germline, CDR1 is LGHNA, CDR2 YNFKEQ. The CDR3 totals 15 residues. The CDR3 nucleotides are TGTGCCAGCAGCCAAGAACGAGGGCAGGAACAGCCCCAGCATTTT. Amino acids: CASSQERGQEQPQHF.

The chain is built from TRBV15 and TRBJ1-5, with TRBD1 identical over 9 bases. Losses at the gene ends were 4 bases for V and 9 bases for J; bases not matched to a gene: 10. Germline V gene data show CDR1 as LNHNV and CDR2 as YYDKDF (reference sequence). This CDR3 has 15 amino acids. CDR3 amino acids: CATSTSRTGGPPQHF. The CDR3 DNA reads TGTGCCACCAGCACCTCTCGTACAGGGGGCCCGCCCCAGCATTTT.

This clone was seen a few times. The V gene is TRBV4-2, the J gene TRBJ1-1; no clear D gene. The V and J ends lost 0 bases and 4 bases respectively, with 9 bases between them. Germline assignment: CDR1 LGHNA and CDR2 YNFKEQ. CDR3 length: 14 residues. CDR3 nucleotide sequence: TGTGCCAGCAGCCAAGATCCCGAGGGCACTGAAGCTTTCTTT. Translating gives CASSQDPEGTEAFF.

The V call is TRBV7-2, the J call TRBJ1-1; no clear D. Trimming left V 2 bases short and J 5 bases short, with 15 bases between. The germline gives CDR1 SGHTA, CDR2 FQGNSA. The CDR3 runs 15 residues. DNA of the CDR3: TGTGCCAGCAGCTTAAATGGTTTAGCGGGTACTGAAGCTTTCTTT. Residues: CASSLNGLAGTEAFF.

The table lists this clone with a few counts. V and J are TRBV11-2 and TRBJ2-2, with 7 bases that match TRBD2. The CDR3 sequence is 17 residues long. J gave up 4 bases and V 6 bases, and 14 bases lay outside the gene matches. Germline CDR1 reads SGHAT; CDR2 reads FQNNGV. In DNA form, the CDR3 reads TGTGCCAGCAGGGGAGGGACGCTCCTTAGTGGCACCGGGGAGCTGTTTTTT. It is translated as CASRGGTLLSGTGELFF.